The T cell receptor beta chain described here comes from a study of CD8 T cells in Susac syndrome. CD8+ and CD4+ T cells taken from blood had their TCR beta sequenced. The ends lost 6 bases at V and 6 bases at J; junction bases unmatched: 12. The CDR3 has 15 amino acids. The RNA input was about 0.5 to 1 ug, and it was reverse transcribed with random hexamers. MiXCR, run by TCRdb on the immunoSEQ multiplex PCR reads, gives a single entry per CDR3 protein. The sample lists about 180,000 distinct CDR3 sequences, 90% to 95% seen once, with 0.15% to 0.2% in the top ten. The sequenced sample was CD8+ T cells from PBMCs. This TCR was sampled from a human donor with multiple sclerosis. J is TRBJ2-7 and V is TRBV12-3 or TRBV12-4, with 9 bases aligning to TRBD2. CDR3 DNA sequence: TGTGCCAGCAGCCCGGGACTAGCTTCTTTTGGCGAGCAGTACTTC. This translates into CASSPGLASFGEQYF.